These 14 T cell receptor beta chains were all obtained from the same sample, sequenced in a study of beta chain features in type 1 diabetes. cDNA synthesis used the whole RNA isolate, giving expressed TCRB sequences. Clones were read by immunoSEQ multiplex PCR, and TCRdb kept only the in-frame ones, dropping some. Of about 150,000 clones detected, about 8.1% appear once; the ten largest clones hold 0.55% to 0.75%. The sequenced sample was central memory CD4+ T cells from blood. The receptors were sampled from a man between 18 and 29 years old in good health.

This chain connects TRBV29-1 to TRBJ1-2, with TRBD1 identical over 11 bases. The V gene's germline CDR1 is SQVTM and CDR2 ANQGSEA. J gave up 2 bases and V 6 bases, and 2 bases lay outside the gene matches. The CDR3 extends over 13 amino acids. The CDR3 loop reads CSVGTGGNYGYTF. The CDR3 DNA sequence: TGCAGCGTGGGGACAGGGGGAAACTATGGCTACACCTTC.

The gene calls are TRBV9 and TRBJ2-3; TRBD2 agrees at 8 bases. Germline values: CDR1 SGDLS, CDR2 YYNGEE. CDR3 length equals 15 residues. V dropped 3 bases and J dropped 4; count of bases not matched to a gene: 7. The CDR3 region is CASSETSGVSDTQYF. DNA for the CDR3: TGTGCCAGCAGCGAAACTAGCGGTGTGTCAGATACGCAGTATTTT.

This clone has a handful of counts. The chain employs TRBV27 and TRBJ1-3, with TRBD1 matching 9 bases. In germline, CDR1 is MNHEY, CDR2 SMNVEV (reference sequence). The CDR3 has 15 amino acids. Germline trimming cut 5 bases from V and 7 bases from J; bases unmatched to any gene: 9. CDR3 protein: CASSRQGGGGNTIYF. CDR3 in DNA: TGTGCCAGCAGTCGACAGGGGGGAGGGGGGAACACCATATATTTT.

The J gene is TRBJ2-6, the V gene TRBV7-3; D perhaps matches TRBD1 (5 bases). V was shortened by 5 bases and J by 4 bases, with 9 bases between the two germline ends. From germline, CDR1 is SGHTA and CDR2 FQGTGA. The CDR3 loop spans 14 amino acids. The CDR3 region is CASSPRTGANVLTF. DNA of the CDR3: TGTGCCAGCAGCCCACGGACAGGGGCCAACGTCCTGACTTTC.

The DNA of the CDR3 is TGTGCCATCAGTGAGTCATACTCTGGGGCCAACGTCCTGACTTTC. This encodes CAISESYSGANVLTF. J is TRBJ2-6 and V is TRBV10-3; D is ambiguous. V was shortened by 0 bases and J by 0 bases, with 3 bases between the two germline ends. The CDR3 is made up of 15 amino acids. Germline V gene lookup returns CDR1 ENHRY and CDR2 SYGVKD.

The CDR3 here is CASSLSPGQGAGETQYF. The CDR3 DNA reads TGTGCCAGCAGCTTATCCCCCGGACAGGGGGCTGGAGAGACCCAGTACTTC. J is TRBJ2-5 and V is TRBV7-2, with 11 bases lining up with TRBD1. The CDR3 contains 17 residues. Germline trimming cut 2 bases from V and 4 bases from J; bases unmatched to any gene: 9. Germline CDR1 reads SGHTA; CDR2 reads FQGNSA.

The V and J genes are TRBV27 and TRBJ2-7; TRBD1 might be the D (6 bases). The V gene's germline CDR1 is MNHEY and CDR2 SMNVEV (reference sequence). The V and J ends lost 2 bases and 0 bases respectively, with 8 bases between them. This CDR3 is 14 amino acids long. CDR3 region: CASSLTGHSYEQYF. CDR3 DNA sequence: TGTGCCAGCAGTTTAACGGGACACTCCTACGAGCAGTACTTC.

This clone was counted a few times. This sequence joins TRBV7-9 and TRBJ2-3; 8 bases are shared with TRBD1. Unmatched junction bases numbered 6, after V lost 5 bases and J lost 2 bases. The CDR3 has 15 amino acids. Germline CDR1 reads SEHNR; CDR2 reads FQNEAQ (reference sequence). The CDR3, as DNA: TGTGCCAGCAGCCCAGGACAGGGTAACACAGATACGCAGTATTTT. Translated: CASSPGQGNTDTQYF.

This clone has just a few counts. The CDR3 protein is CASSLAWTGGSYEQYF. For the CDR3, the DNA is TGTGCCAGCAGCTTAGCTTGGACGGGGGGTTCCTACGAGCAGTACTTC. The chain uses TRBV11-2 and TRBJ2-7, with 7 bases identical to TRBD2. J gave up 1 base and V 1 base, and 7 bases lay outside the gene matches. Germline-derived CDR1 and CDR2 are SGHAT and FQNNGV. This CDR3 spans 16 amino acids.

This clone was observed a few times. V and J are TRBV28 and TRBJ2-7, with TRBD1 matching over 7 bases. CDR3 length: 15 residues. V gave up 8 bases and J gave up 0 bases; unmatched junction bases: 10. The germline V gene encodes CDR1 MDHEN and CDR2 SYDVKM. The CDR3 spells CASLSGTATSYEQYF. In DNA, the CDR3 is TGTGCCAGCCTTTCCGGGACAGCAACCTCCTACGAGCAGTACTTC. Combining the CDR3 with reference TRBV28 and TRBJ2-7 gives the whole variable domain DVKVTQSSRYLVKRTGEKVFLECVQDMDHENMFWYRQDPGLGLRLIYFSYDVKMKEKGDIPEGYSVSREKKERFSLILESASTNQTSMYLCASLSGTATSYEQYFGPGTRLTVT.

This chain links TRBV15 with TRBJ2-7, with 8 positions matching TRBD1. The trim removed 1 base at V and 10 bases at J, leaving 12 bases unmatched. This CDR3 region has 15 residues. Germline loops: CDR1 LNHNV, CDR2 YYDKDF (reference sequence). In nucleotides, the CDR3 is TGTGCCACCAGCAGAGTATACGGACAGGGTGACCATCAGTACTTC. Translating it yields CATSRVYGQGDHQYF.

This clone was observed a handful of times. This rearrangement joins TRBV7-2 to TRBJ1-2; TRBD1 is a possible D gene (6 bases). This CDR3 is built from 14 residues. The V and J ends lost 5 bases and 8 bases respectively, with 18 bases between them. Germline assignment: CDR1 SGHTA and CDR2 FQGNSA. The CDR3 nucleotides read TGTGCCAGCAGCGACCCATACAGGGCCTTCGGCTACACCTTC. Its translation: CASSDPYRAFGYTF.

This clone occurred a few times. The rearrangement links TRBV11-2 to TRBJ2-1; TRBD2 aligns across 7 bases. The CDR3 runs 15 residues. Germline V gives CDR1 SGHAT, CDR2 FQNNGV. Trimming took 1 base from V and 10 from J; bases not matched to a gene: 10. The CDR3 bases are TGTGCCAGCAGCTTAGCGTTGGGAGGGTATTGGGAGCAGTTCTTC. Translated, it gives CASSLALGGYWEQFF.

The chain links TRBV19 to TRBJ1-4, with TRBD1 matching over 8 bases. V lost 6 bases and J lost 6; bases outside the gene matches: 9. The CDR3 sequence is 15 residues long. Per the germline V gene, CDR1 is LNHDA and CDR2 is SQIVND (reference sequence). CDR3: CASSQGQGGHEKLFF. CDR3 sequence (DNA): TGTGCCAGTAGCCAAGGACAGGGAGGACATGAAAAACTGTTTTTT.